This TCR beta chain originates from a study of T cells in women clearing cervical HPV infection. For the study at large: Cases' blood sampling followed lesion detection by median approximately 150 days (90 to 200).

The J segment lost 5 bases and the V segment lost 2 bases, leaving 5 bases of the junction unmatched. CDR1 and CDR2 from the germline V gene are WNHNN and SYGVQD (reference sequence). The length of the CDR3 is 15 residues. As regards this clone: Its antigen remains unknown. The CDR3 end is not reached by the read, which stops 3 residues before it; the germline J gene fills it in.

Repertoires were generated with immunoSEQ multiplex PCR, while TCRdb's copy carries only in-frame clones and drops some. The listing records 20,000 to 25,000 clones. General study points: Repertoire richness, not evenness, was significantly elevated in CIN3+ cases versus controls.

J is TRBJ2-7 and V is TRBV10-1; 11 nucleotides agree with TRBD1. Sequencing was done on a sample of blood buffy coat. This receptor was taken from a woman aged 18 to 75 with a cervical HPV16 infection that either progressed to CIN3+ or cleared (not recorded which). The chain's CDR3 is CASSEVGQGAHEQYF. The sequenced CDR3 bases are TGCGCCAGCAGTGAGGTAGGACAGGGGGCCCACGAG.